One sample yielded the 20 T cell receptor beta chains listed below, sequenced in a study of regulatory T cells in long-lasting Graves disease. Relying on iRepertoire HTBI primers and Arm-PCR of CDR3 regions, the team built TCR beta libraries. TCRdb ran MiXCR on the multiplex PCR reads and lists one entry per CDR3 protein. The sample comprises hundreds of thousands of distinct CDR3 sequences, around 20% of which are singletons, and roughly 8% rests with the top ten. As to time point: persistent/refractory GD, antithyroid drugs over 5 years with positive TRAb. Making the TCR library involved RNA that had been extracted from PBMCs. Here the sequenced sample was peripheral blood mononuclear cells (PBMCs), taken when the disease was refractory, from a patient treated with antithyroid drugs. Receptors were obtained from a female donor with Graves disease.

This clonotype was recorded many times. This rearrangement joins TRBV5-1 to TRBJ2-7; D gene unclear. This CDR3 region has 14 residues. From germline, CDR1 is SGHRS and CDR2 YFSETQ. V was pared by 4 bases and J by 3 bases, with 14 bases between. The CDR3 sequence is CASSAAVWDYEQYF. The CDR3 region has the DNA TGCGCCAGCAGCGCCGCAGTTTGGGACTACGAGCAGTACTTC. The variable domain in full, completed from reference TRBV5-1 and TRBJ2-7, reads KAGVTQTPRYLIKTRGQQVTLSCSPISGHRSVSWYQQTPGQGLQFLFEYFSETQRNKGNFPGRFSGRQFSNSRSEMNVSTLELGDSALYLCASSAAVWDYEQYFGPGTRLTVT.

V is TRBV20-1 and J is TRBJ2-7, with TRBD1 as a possible D gene (5 bases). V was clipped by 6 bases and J by 9 bases, with 15 bases between them. Germline values: CDR1 DFQATT, CDR2 SNEGSKA (reference sequence). The CDR3 consists of 11 residues. CDR3 bases: TGCAGTGCCAGACATTCTACAGGGCAGTACTTC. Its protein is CSARHSTGQYF.

This clonotype was seen repeatedly, ten times or more. This chain links TRBV15 with TRBJ1-2, with unresolved D. CDR1 is LNHNV, CDR2 YYDKDF, per germline (reference sequence). Trimming stripped 0 bases from V and 6 bases from J, with 20 bases between. The CDR3 is 17 amino acids. CDR3: CATSRDRGALIEDGYTF. CDR3 DNA sequence: TGTGCCACCAGCAGAGATCGGGGAGCCCTAATCGAGGATGGCTACACCTTC.

Ten or more counts support this clonotype. CDR3 in amino acids: CASSRQGGSPLHF. DNA of the CDR3: TGTGCCAGCAGCCGACAGGGCGGTTCACCCCTCCACTTT. The J gene is TRBJ1-6, the V gene TRBV14; 7 bases map to TRBD1. This CDR3 has 13 amino acids. CDR1 SGHDN and CDR2 FVKESK come from the germline V gene. The V gene end was trimmed by 4 bases and the J gene end by 9 bases; junction bases not matched to a gene: 3.

The chain recombines TRBV30 with TRBJ1-1; D not certain. The V gene lost 6 bases and the J gene lost 1 base, with 6 bases spanning the gap. Germline values: CDR1 GTSNPN, CDR2 SVGIG (reference sequence). CDR3 length equals 11 residues. This chain's CDR3 is CACCRNTEAFF. In DNA form, the CDR3 reads TGTGCCTGTTGTCGGAACACTGAAGCTTTCTTT.

This rearrangement joins TRBV19 to TRBJ1-1; D might be TRBD1 (6 bases). Germline CDR1 LNHDA, CDR2 SQIVND (reference sequence). V was pared by 6 bases and J by 1 base, with 15 bases between. This CDR3 contains 15 residues. CDR3 sequence (DNA): TGTGCCAGTAGAGCGGGACACGCGTCGAACACTGAAGCTTTCTTT. This translates into CASRAGHASNTEAFF.

This CDR3 is CASSLLTPEAFF. The DNA of the CDR3 is TGTGCCAGCAGCTTACTGACACCTGAAGCTTTCTTT. The chain joins TRBV7-9 to TRBJ1-1; no definite D call. Germline V gives CDR1 SEHNR, CDR2 FQNEAQ (reference sequence). CDR3 length: 12 amino acids. V was trimmed by 2 bases and J by 6 bases, leaving 7 bases between them. Complete variable domain (other parts from reference TRBV7-9 and TRBJ1-1): DTGVSQNPRHKITKRGQNVTFRCDPISEHNRLYWYRQTLGQGPEFLTYFQNEAQLEKSRLLSDRFSAERPKGSFSTLEIQRTEQGDSAMYLCASSLLTPEAFFGQGTRLTVV.

This clonotype was detected a few times. This chain's CDR3 is CASSQGPGPQETQYF. The DNA of the CDR3 is TGCGCCAGCAGCCAAGGGCCGGGACCCCAAGAGACCCAGTACTTC. The J gene is TRBJ2-5, the V gene TRBV4-3; D tentatively fits TRBD1 or TRBD2 (5 bases each). This CDR3 has 15 amino acids. V lost 1 base to trimming and J lost 1 base, with 10 bases between them. Germline CDR1 is LGHNA and CDR2 is YSLEER.

This clonotype was found a few times. The chain joins TRBV12-3 or TRBV12-4 to TRBJ2-1; D possibly corresponds to TRBD2 (6 bases). There are 17 residues in the CDR3. Trimming removed 5 bases at V and 5 bases at J, with 22 bases between. This CDR3 is CASSLFGDGGSNNEQFF. For the CDR3, the DNA is TGTGCCAGCAGTCTTTTTGGGGATGGGGGGAGTAACAATGAGCAGTTCTTC.

V is TRBV9 and J is TRBJ2-7, with D possibly matching TRBD1 (5 bases). The CDR3 sequence is 14 residues long. Germline V gene lookup returns CDR1 SGDLS and CDR2 YYNGEE. The germline V and J ends were trimmed by 0 bases and 2 bases, with 9 bases remaining between them. CDR3 region: CASSVGGLAYEQYF. The CDR3 coding sequence is TGTGCCAGCAGCGTAGGGGGCTTAGCCTACGAGCAGTACTTC.

This clonotype turned up a few times. This rearrangement joins TRBV7-2 to TRBJ2-7; 9 nucleotides align to TRBD1. With V trimmed by 6 bases and J by 3 bases, 6 bases remained unmatched. Germline CDR1 SGHTA, CDR2 FQGNSA. This CDR3 is built from 14 residues. CDR3 loop: CASSPMGQGYEQYF. The CDR3 DNA reads as TGTGCCAGCAGTCCTATGGGACAGGGCTACGAGCAGTACTTC.

This clonotype was seen repeatedly, ten times or more. This sequence joins TRBV11-1 and TRBJ2-6; D might be TRBD2 (5 bases). The V end was cut by 4 bases, the J end by 1 base, with 14 bases between. CDR3 length: 17 amino acids. Germline V gives CDR1 SGHAT, CDR2 FQDESV (reference sequence). The CDR3 bases are TGTGCCAGCAGCTATTCCACTTGGAGGTCTGGGGCCAACGTCCTGACTTTC. Its translation: CASSYSTWRSGANVLTF.

This clonotype was observed a few times. The V gene is TRBV14, the J gene TRBJ2-2, with a possible D match to TRBD2 (5 bases). This CDR3 has 15 amino acids. V was clipped by 1 base and J by 6 bases, with 12 bases between them. Germline V lookup: CDR1 SGHDN, CDR2 FVKESK. CDR3 sequence reads: CASSQVEGVAGELFF. The CDR3 DNA reads as TGTGCCAGCAGCCAAGTCGAGGGAGTGGCCGGGGAGCTGTTTTTT.

The gene calls are TRBV29-1 and TRBJ1-2; TRBD1 aligns across 9 bases. The CDR3 is 12 amino acids. The junction had 2 bases not matched to a gene; V was cut back by 4 bases and J by 5 bases. CDR1 is SQVTM and CDR2 is ANQGSEA in the germline V gene. The CDR3: CSVGGTGYGYTF. The CDR3 DNA reads TGCAGCGTTGGGGGGACAGGGTATGGCTACACCTTC.

This clonotype came up many times. This chain joins TRBV30 and TRBJ2-7; D unresolved. The CDR3 spans 12 residues. In germline, CDR1 is GTSNPN, CDR2 SVGIG (reference sequence). V dropped 1 base and J dropped 8 bases, with 12 bases sitting between them. The CDR3 region has the DNA TGTGCCTGGAGTGCTACAGACGGCCAGCAGTACTTC. It is translated as CAWSATDGQQYF.

This clonotype showed up just a few times. The V gene is TRBV13, the J gene TRBJ1-2; D remains unclear. CDR3 size: 14 residues. Trimming pared 2 bases from V and 3 bases from J, leaving 10 bases between. Germline CDR1 is PRHDT and CDR2 is FYEKMQ (reference sequence). CDR3 DNA: TGTGCCAGCAGCTTATGGAATAGCGACTATGGCTACACCTTC. It codes for CASSLWNSDYGYTF.

This clonotype was observed a few times. The junction differs from germline at one of its ends, possibly a read error. This rearrangement joins TRBV27 to TRBJ1-5, with TRBD1 identical over 10 bases. There are 12 residues in the CDR3. The V gene's germline CDR1 is MNHEY and CDR2 SMNVEV (reference sequence). The CDR3 sequence is CAIGPPGQGLYF. The DNA for the CDR3 is TGTGCCATCGGACCCCCGGGACAGGGGTTGTATTTT.

This clonotype was seen ten or more times. V and J are TRBV3-1 and TRBJ2-7, with TRBD1 identical over 7 bases. The CDR3 spans 15 residues. Germline-derived CDR1 and CDR2 are LGHDT and YNNKEL (reference sequence). J lost 2 bases, V lost 5 bases, and 9 bases had no gene match. The CDR3 DNA reads as TGTGCCAGCAGCGCTACCTCCGGGACAGCCTACGAGCAGTACTTC. Translating gives CASSATSGTAYEQYF.

This clonotype was counted only a few times. V gene TRBV20-1 combines with J gene TRBJ1-2; 7 nucleotides align to TRBD1. Germline-derived CDR1 and CDR2 are DFQATT and SNEGSKA (reference sequence). With 6 bases clipped from V and 6 bases from J, the junction kept 13 bases outside the gene matches. The CDR3 is 14 amino acids. CDR3 DNA: TGCAGTGCATGGGACAGCCTCCGGGGGGATGGCTACACCTTC. Protein sequence: CSAWDSLRGDGYTF.

This clonotype was counted ten times or more. This chain connects TRBV11-1 to TRBJ1-2, with D uncertain. The CDR3 length is 16 residues. The germline V and J ends were trimmed by 5 bases and 8 bases, with 24 bases remaining between them. Germline CDR1 is SGHAT and CDR2 is FQDESV (reference sequence). The CDR3: CASSPEPGPQRDGYTF. DNA of the CDR3: TGTGCCAGCAGCCCCGAACCTGGACCGCAAAGAGACGGCTACACCTTC. The full variable domain, rest sourced from reference TRBV11-1 and TRBJ1-2, is EAEVAQSPRYKITEKSQAVAFWCDPISGHATLYWYRQILGQGPELLVQFQDESVVDDSQLPKDRFSAERLKGVDSTLKIQPAELGDSAMYLCASSPEPGPQRDGYTFGSGTRLTVV.